This T cell receptor (beta chain) was found in a study of Ad26.COV2.S vaccination and SARS-CoV-2 variants. Turning to this clone: The antigen remains unidentified.

The CDR3 is made up of 13 amino acids. Findings of the study overall: Vaccinated and placebo-treated recipients had similar non-spike TCR breadth.

This sample's treatment: approximately 18 received Ad26.COV2.S at low or high dose, single or two shots; about 5 received placebo; per-sample allocation not given. Vaccine and placebo recipients were sampled on day 63 after the first injection. In the vaccine, an Ad26 vector expressed the SARS-CoV-2 spike of the Wuhan strain. Only in-frame clones appear in the TCRdb table, and some are missing; sequencing was by immunoSEQ multiplex PCR. Among over 400,000 clones listed, around 90% were seen once. Specimen: peripheral blood, collected in a trial of Ad26.COV2.S vaccine versus placebo. This chain uses TRBV21-1 with TRBJ2-5; the listed D gene, TRBD1, was not tested against the DNA. TRBV21-1 is a pseudogene segment. The clonotype was recovered from a person aged 18-65 years who received the Ad26.COV2.S COVID-19 vaccine or a placebo. The CDR3 sequence: CASSVPSGETQYF. CDR3 DNA sequence: TGTGCCAGCAGCGTACCCTCAGGAGAGACCCAGTACTTC.